Listed below are T cell receptor beta chains from one sample, sequenced in a study of blood T cells in healthy people across ages. TCRdb independently ran MiXCR on the 5' RACE reads; one entry per CDR3 protein. The sample yields over a million distinct CDR3 sequences, 35% to 45% seen once. The sequenced sample consisted of blood. All receptors come from a woman aged 18-29 years in good health. CDR3s include the opening cysteine and the closing phenylalanine or tryptophan. D genes are given only for firm matches. Size values are once, few and many counts, or a class for expanded clones, and some rows have none.

abundance: many
d_gene: NA
j_gene: TRBJ2-3
v_gene: TRBV29-1
CDR3aa: CSVEWGAGTDTQYF
CDR3nt: TGCAGCGTTGAATGGGGGGCTGGCACAGATACGCAGTATTTT

abundance: NA
d_gene: NA
j_gene: TRBJ1-1
v_gene: TRBV6-2/TRBV6-3
CDR3aa: CASSPRGPGAFF
CDR3nt: TGTGCCAGCTCCCCCCGGGGCCCAGGCGCTTTCTTT

abundance: few
d_gene: NA
j_gene: TRBJ1-2
v_gene: TRBV13
CDR3aa: CASSSRTLNYGYTF
CDR3nt: TGTGCCAGCAGCTCGAGGACCCTTAACTATGGCTACACCTTC

abundance: NA
d_gene: TRBD1
j_gene: TRBJ2-1
v_gene: TRBV7-8
CDR3aa: CASTPRGRYNEQFF
CDR3nt: TGTGCCAGCACCCCAAGGGGGCGGTACAATGAGCAGTTCTTC

abundance: NA
d_gene: NA
j_gene: TRBJ1-1
v_gene: TRBV10-2
CDR3aa: CASSEDIGGGTEAFF
CDR3nt: TGCGCCAGCAGTGAGGATATCGGGGGCGGCACTGAAGCTTTCTTT

abundance: NA
d_gene: TRBD1
j_gene: TRBJ2-7
v_gene: TRBV20-1
CDR3aa: CSARELDRDPHEQYF
CDR3nt: TGCAGTGCTAGAGAACTGGACAGGGACCCCCACGAGCAGTACTTC

abundance: NA
d_gene: TRBD2
j_gene: TRBJ2-2
v_gene: TRBV6-2/TRBV6-3
CDR3aa: CASSEALALNTGELFF
CDR3nt: TGTGCCAGCAGTGAGGCACTAGCGCTCAACACCGGGGAGCTGTTTTTT

abundance: NA
d_gene: NA
j_gene: TRBJ1-1
v_gene: TRBV4-3
CDR3aa: CASSQERVFTEAFF
CDR3nt: TGCGCCAGCAGCCAAGAAAGGGTTTTCACTGAAGCTTTCTTT

abundance: NA
d_gene: NA
j_gene: TRBJ1-1
v_gene: TRBV29-1
CDR3aa: CSVGGGRVAFF
CDR3nt: TGCAGCGTTGGGGGCGGTAGAGTGGCTTTCTTT

abundance: NA
d_gene: TRBD2
j_gene: TRBJ2-5
v_gene: TRBV4-1
CDR3aa: CASSRKGLEQETQYF
CDR3nt: TGCGCCAGCAGCCGAAAAGGACTAGAACAAGAGACCCAGTACTTC

abundance: few
d_gene: NA
j_gene: TRBJ1-1
v_gene: TRBV3-1
CDR3aa: CASSQDLGTNTEAFF
CDR3nt: TGTGCCAGCAGCCAAGATCTAGGCACGAACACTGAAGCTTTCTTT

abundance: NA
d_gene: NA
j_gene: TRBJ2-1
v_gene: TRBV4-1
CDR3aa: CASSQDPGVFSYNEQFF
CDR3nt: TGCGCCAGCAGCCAAGACCCGGGCGTATTCTCCTACAATGAGCAGTTCTTC

abundance: NA
d_gene: NA
j_gene: TRBJ1-3
v_gene: TRBV10-3
CDR3aa: CAIMEQGSGNTIYF
CDR3nt: TGTGCCATCATGGAACAGGGCTCTGGAAACACCATATATTTT

abundance: NA
d_gene: NA
j_gene: TRBJ1-5
v_gene: TRBV2
CDR3aa: CASSWDGLEDQPQHF
CDR3nt: TGTGCCAGCAGTTGGGACGGTTTGGAGGATCAGCCCCAGCATTTT

abundance: NA
d_gene: TRBD1
j_gene: TRBJ1-1
v_gene: TRBV20-1
CDR3aa: CSAPGTGLNTEAFF
CDR3nt: TGCAGTGCCCCCGGGACAGGACTGAACACTGAAGCTTTCTTT

abundance: NA
d_gene: NA
j_gene: TRBJ2-1
v_gene: TRBV29-1
CDR3aa: CSVERLGVRNNEQFF
CDR3nt: TGCAGCGTTGAAAGGCTAGGGGTTAGAAACAATGAGCAGTTCTTC

abundance: NA
d_gene: TRBD2
j_gene: TRBJ2-3
v_gene: TRBV7-9
CDR3aa: CASSIGLAGSTDTQYF
CDR3nt: TGTGCCAGCAGCATCGGACTAGCGGGGAGCACAGATACGCAGTATTTT

abundance: few
d_gene: NA
j_gene: TRBJ2-7
v_gene: TRBV6-2/TRBV6-3
CDR3aa: CASSSLDRYAYEQYF
CDR3nt: TGTGCCAGCAGTTCACTGGACAGATACGCCTACGAGCAGTACTTC

abundance: NA
d_gene: NA
j_gene: TRBJ2-1
v_gene: TRBV27
CDR3aa: CASSLSGGGGYNEQFF
CDR3nt: TGTGCCAGCAGTTTATCTGGCGGGGGCGGATACAATGAGCAGTTCTTC

abundance: few
d_gene: NA
j_gene: TRBJ2-2
v_gene: TRBV6-5
CDR3aa: CASSPRENTGELFF
CDR3nt: TGTGCCAGCAGTCCCCGGGAAAACACCGGGGAGCTGTTTTTT

abundance: NA
d_gene: NA
j_gene: TRBJ2-2
v_gene: TRBV5-1
CDR3aa: CASSFGMDTGELFF
CDR3nt: TGCGCCAGCAGCTTCGGGATGGACACCGGGGAGCTGTTTTTT

abundance: NA
d_gene: NA
j_gene: TRBJ1-1
v_gene: TRBV7-9
CDR3aa: CASSLVRGAGGTEAFF
CDR3nt: TGTGCCAGCAGCTTAGTCCGCGGCGCTGGGGGAACTGAAGCTTTCTTT

abundance: NA
d_gene: TRBD1
j_gene: TRBJ2-7
v_gene: TRBV29-1
CDR3aa: CSVLLPGQGTYEQYF
CDR3nt: TGCAGCGTCCTACTACCGGGACAGGGCACCTACGAGCAGTACTTC

abundance: NA
d_gene: NA
j_gene: TRBJ1-1
v_gene: TRBV6-5
CDR3aa: CASSYYLNTEAFF
CDR3nt: TGTGCCAGCAGTTACTATCTCAACACTGAAGCTTTCTTT

abundance: NA
d_gene: TRBD2
j_gene: TRBJ2-3
v_gene: TRBV9
CDR3aa: CAGSAIVPGLASSDTQYF
CDR3nt: TGTGCCGGCAGCGCCATAGTCCCGGGACTAGCGTCTTCAGATACGCAGTATTTT

abundance: NA
d_gene: NA
j_gene: TRBJ1-5
v_gene: TRBV6-2/TRBV6-3
CDR3aa: CASSYRLQAAYQPQHF
CDR3nt: TGTGCCAGCAGTTATCGATTGCAAGCAGCCTATCAGCCCCAGCATTTT

abundance: few
d_gene: TRBD2
j_gene: TRBJ2-7
v_gene: TRBV12-3/TRBV12-4
CDR3aa: CASKSSGPYEQYF
CDR3nt: TGTGCCAGCAAATCTAGCGGACCCTACGAGCAGTACTTC

abundance: few
d_gene: TRBD2
j_gene: TRBJ2-7
v_gene: TRBV3-1
CDR3aa: CASSRSGTRLNEQYF
CDR3nt: TGTGCCAGCAGCCGTAGTGGGACTAGGCTTAACGAGCAGTACTTC

abundance: NA
d_gene: TRBD2
j_gene: TRBJ2-4
v_gene: TRBV7-2
CDR3aa: CASSVIPAGGNIQYF
CDR3nt: TGTGCCAGCAGCGTTATACCAGCGGGGGGAAACATTCAGTACTTC

abundance: few
d_gene: TRBD1
j_gene: TRBJ1-2
v_gene: TRBV20-1
CDR3aa: CSARKPGGVGGYTF
CDR3nt: TGCAGTGCTAGAAAACCAGGGGGAGTGGGCGGCTACACCTTC

abundance: few
d_gene: NA
j_gene: TRBJ2-5
v_gene: TRBV6-5
CDR3aa: CASSYEASGYQETQYF
CDR3nt: TGTGCCAGCAGTTACGAGGCCTCAGGCTACCAAGAGACCCAGTACTTC

abundance: NA
d_gene: NA
j_gene: TRBJ2-7
v_gene: TRBV20-1
CDR3aa: CSAGMLSYEQYF
CDR3nt: TGCAGTGCCGGGATGCTCTCCTACGAGCAGTACTTC

abundance: NA
d_gene: NA
j_gene: TRBJ2-7
v_gene: TRBV9
CDR3aa: CASSGVDYEQYF
CDR3nt: TGTGCCAGCAGCGGAGTCGACTACGAGCAGTACTTC

abundance: few
d_gene: NA
j_gene: TRBJ2-5
v_gene: TRBV27
CDR3aa: CASSFPPSWETQYF
CDR3nt: TGTGCCAGCAGTTTTCCACCCAGCTGGGAGACCCAGTACTTC

abundance: NA
d_gene: NA
j_gene: TRBJ1-6
v_gene: TRBV9
CDR3aa: CASSSGVPGDSPLHF
CDR3nt: TGTGCCAGCAGCTCCGGAGTGCCCGGGGATTCACCCCTCCACTTT

abundance: NA
d_gene: TRBD2
j_gene: TRBJ2-5
v_gene: TRBV20-1
CDR3aa: CSARIPGLADLEQYF
CDR3nt: TGCAGTGCTAGAATCCCTGGACTAGCGGACCTTGAGCAGTACTTC

abundance: few
d_gene: NA
j_gene: TRBJ2-3
v_gene: TRBV24-1
CDR3aa: CATSKHSSSTDTQYF
CDR3nt: TGTGCCACCAGTAAACACAGCTCAAGCACAGATACGCAGTATTTT

abundance: few
d_gene: NA
j_gene: TRBJ1-1
v_gene: TRBV20-1
CDR3aa: CSARDQKGGDTEAFF
CDR3nt: TGCAGTGCTAGAGATCAGAAGGGGGGAGACACTGAAGCTTTCTTT

abundance: NA
d_gene: TRBD1
j_gene: TRBJ1-5
v_gene: TRBV20-1
CDR3aa: CSASPGQYNQPQHF
CDR3nt: TGCAGTGCTAGCCCGGGACAGTACAATCAGCCCCAGCATTTT

abundance: NA
d_gene: NA
j_gene: TRBJ2-1
v_gene: TRBV11-2
CDR3aa: CACSTFSGTSYNEQFF
CDR3nt: TGTGCCTGCAGCACCTTTTCCGGGACTTCGTACAATGAGCAGTTCTTC

abundance: NA
d_gene: NA
j_gene: TRBJ2-3
v_gene: TRBV6-6
CDR3aa: CASSSRGIHTDTQYF
CDR3nt: TGTGCCAGCAGTTCTAGAGGTATTCACACAGATACGCAGTATTTT

abundance: NA
d_gene: NA
j_gene: TRBJ1-2
v_gene: TRBV19
CDR3aa: CASSDLPYGYTF
CDR3nt: TGTGCCAGTAGCGATCTACCCTATGGCTACACCTTC

abundance: NA
d_gene: NA
j_gene: TRBJ2-3
v_gene: TRBV25-1
CDR3aa: CASSDPARPDTQYF
CDR3nt: TGTGCCAGCAGTGACCCGGCCCGGCCAGATACGCAGTATTTT